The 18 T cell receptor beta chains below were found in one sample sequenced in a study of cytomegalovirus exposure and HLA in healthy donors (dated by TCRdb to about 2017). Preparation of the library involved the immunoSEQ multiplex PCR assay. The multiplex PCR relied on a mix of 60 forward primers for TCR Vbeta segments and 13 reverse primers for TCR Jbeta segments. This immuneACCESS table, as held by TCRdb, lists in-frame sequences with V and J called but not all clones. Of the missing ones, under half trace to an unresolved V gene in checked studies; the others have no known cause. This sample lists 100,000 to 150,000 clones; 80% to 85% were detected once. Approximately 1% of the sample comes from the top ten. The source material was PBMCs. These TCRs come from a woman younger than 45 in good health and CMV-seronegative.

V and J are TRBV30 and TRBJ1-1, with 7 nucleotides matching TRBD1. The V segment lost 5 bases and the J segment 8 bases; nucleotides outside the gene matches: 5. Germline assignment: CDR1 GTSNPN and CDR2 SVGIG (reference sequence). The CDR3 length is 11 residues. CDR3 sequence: CAWGTGAEAFF. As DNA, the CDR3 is TGTGCCTGGGGTACAGGGGCCGAAGCTTTCTTT. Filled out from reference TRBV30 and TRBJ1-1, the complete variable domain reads SQTIHQWPATLVQPVGSPLSLECTVEGTSNPNLYWYRQAAGRGLQLLFYSVGIGQISSEVPQNLSASRPQDRQFILSSKKLLLSDSGFYLCAWGTGAEAFFGQGTRLTVV.

CDR3 DNA: TGTGCCAGCAGCTTGGGACTCGGCAGGGTGAATGAGCAGTTCTTC. Its protein is CASSLGLGRVNEQFF. The chain combines TRBV7-8 with TRBJ2-1, with D perhaps matching TRBD2 (6 bases). From germline, CDR1 is SGHVS and CDR2 FQNEAQ. The CDR3 sequence is 15 residues long. The V and J ends lost 3 bases and 7 bases respectively, with 16 bases between them.

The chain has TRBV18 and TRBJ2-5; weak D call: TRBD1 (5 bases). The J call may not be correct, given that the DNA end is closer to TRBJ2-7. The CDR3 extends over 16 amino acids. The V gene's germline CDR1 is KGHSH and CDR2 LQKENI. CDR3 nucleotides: TGTGCCAGCTCACCTCTAGATAAGACAGCGCTCGGCGAGCAGTACTTC. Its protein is CASSPLDKTALGEQYF.

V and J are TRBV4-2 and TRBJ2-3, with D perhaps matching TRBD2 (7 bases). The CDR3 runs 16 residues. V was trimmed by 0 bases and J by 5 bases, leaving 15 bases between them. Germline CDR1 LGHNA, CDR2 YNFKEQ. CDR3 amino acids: CASSQERGGAGDTQYF. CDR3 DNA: TGTGCCAGCAGCCAAGAAAGAGGGGGGGCCGGAGATACGCAGTATTTT.

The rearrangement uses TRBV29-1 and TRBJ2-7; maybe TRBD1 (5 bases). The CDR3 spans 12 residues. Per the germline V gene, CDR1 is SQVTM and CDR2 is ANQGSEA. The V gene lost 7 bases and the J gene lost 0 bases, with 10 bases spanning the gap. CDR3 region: CSARQSSYEQYF. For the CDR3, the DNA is TGCAGCGCCCGACAGAGCTCCTACGAGCAGTACTTC.

The CDR3 coding sequence is TGTGCCAGCGGGGGCTACAGTCCTCTCCTATATGGCTACACCTTC. Amino acids: CASGGYSPLLYGYTF. The chain employs TRBV2 and TRBJ1-2; TRBD1 is a possible D gene (6 bases). In germline, CDR1 is SNHLY, CDR2 FYNNEI. Trimming stripped 8 bases from V and 5 bases from J, with 21 bases between. The CDR3 has 15 amino acids.

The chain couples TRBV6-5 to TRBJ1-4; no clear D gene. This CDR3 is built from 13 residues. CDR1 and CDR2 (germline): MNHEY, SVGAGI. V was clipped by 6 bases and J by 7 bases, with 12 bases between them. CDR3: CASRPDIGEKLFF. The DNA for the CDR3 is TGTGCCAGCAGACCCGATATCGGTGAAAAACTGTTTTTT.

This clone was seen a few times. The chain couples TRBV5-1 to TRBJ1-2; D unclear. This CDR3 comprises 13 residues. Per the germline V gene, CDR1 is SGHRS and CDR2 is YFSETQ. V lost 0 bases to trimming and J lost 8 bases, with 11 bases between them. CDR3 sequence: CASSLGSSGGYTF. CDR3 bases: TGCGCCAGCAGCTTGGGGTCCTCGGGGGGCTACACCTTC.

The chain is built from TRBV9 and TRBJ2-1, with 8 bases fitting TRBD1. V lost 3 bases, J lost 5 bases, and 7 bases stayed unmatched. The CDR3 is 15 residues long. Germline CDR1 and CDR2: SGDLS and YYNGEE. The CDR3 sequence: CASSEGGTGDNEQFF. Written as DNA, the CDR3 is TGTGCCAGCAGCGAGGGCGGGACAGGTGACAATGAGCAGTTCTTC. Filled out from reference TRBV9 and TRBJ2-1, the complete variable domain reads DSGVTQTPKHLITATGQRVTLRCSPRSGDLSVYWYQQSLDQGLQFLIQYYNGEERAKGNILERFSAQQFPDLHSELNLSSLELGDSALYFCASSEGGTGDNEQFFGPGTRLTVL.

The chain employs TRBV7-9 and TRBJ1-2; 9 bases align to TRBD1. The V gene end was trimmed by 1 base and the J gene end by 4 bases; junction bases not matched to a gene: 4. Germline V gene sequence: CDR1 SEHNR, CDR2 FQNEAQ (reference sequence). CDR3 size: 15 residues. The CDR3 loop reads CASSLDGQGFYGYTF. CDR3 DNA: TGTGCCAGCAGCTTAGACGGACAGGGGTTCTATGGCTACACCTTC.

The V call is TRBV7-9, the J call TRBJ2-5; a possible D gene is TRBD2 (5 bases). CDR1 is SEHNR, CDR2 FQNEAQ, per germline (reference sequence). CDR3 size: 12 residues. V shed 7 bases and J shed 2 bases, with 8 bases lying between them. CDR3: CASTGGQETQYF. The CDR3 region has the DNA TGTGCCAGCACCGGCGGGCAAGAGACCCAGTACTTC.

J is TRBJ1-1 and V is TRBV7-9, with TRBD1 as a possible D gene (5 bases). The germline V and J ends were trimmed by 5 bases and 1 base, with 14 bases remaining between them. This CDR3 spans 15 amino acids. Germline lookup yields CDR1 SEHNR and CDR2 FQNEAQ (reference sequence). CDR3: CASSPRDSRNTEAFF. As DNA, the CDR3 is TGTGCCAGCAGCCCCCGGGACTCCCGGAACACTGAAGCTTTCTTT.

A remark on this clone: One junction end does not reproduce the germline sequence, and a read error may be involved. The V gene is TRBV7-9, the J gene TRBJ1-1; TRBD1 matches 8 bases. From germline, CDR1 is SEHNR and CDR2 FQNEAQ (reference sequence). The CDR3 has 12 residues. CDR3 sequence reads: CSSSTHRGEAFF. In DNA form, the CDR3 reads TGTTCCAGCAGTACCCACAGGGGGGAAGCTTTCTTT.

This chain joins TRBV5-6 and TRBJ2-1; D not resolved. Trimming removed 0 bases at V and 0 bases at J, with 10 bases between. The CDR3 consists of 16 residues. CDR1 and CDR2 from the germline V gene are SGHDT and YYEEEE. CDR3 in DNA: TGTGCCAGCAGCTTGGCAGGCCTGAGCTCCTACAATGAGCAGTTCTTC. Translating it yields CASSLAGLSSYNEQFF.

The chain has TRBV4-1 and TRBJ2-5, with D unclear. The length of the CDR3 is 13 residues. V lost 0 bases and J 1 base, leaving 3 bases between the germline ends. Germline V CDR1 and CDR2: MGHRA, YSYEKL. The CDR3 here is CASSQDSQETQYF. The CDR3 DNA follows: TGCGCCAGCAGCCAAGACAGCCAAGAGACCCAGTACTTC.

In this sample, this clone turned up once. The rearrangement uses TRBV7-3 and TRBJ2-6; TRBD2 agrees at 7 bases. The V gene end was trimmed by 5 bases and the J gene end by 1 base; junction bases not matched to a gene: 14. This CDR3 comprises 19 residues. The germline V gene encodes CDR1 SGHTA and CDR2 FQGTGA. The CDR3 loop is CASSPIGGGRVSGANVLTF. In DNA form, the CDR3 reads TGTGCCAGCAGCCCAATTGGGGGAGGGCGAGTTTCTGGGGCCAACGTCCTGACTTTC.

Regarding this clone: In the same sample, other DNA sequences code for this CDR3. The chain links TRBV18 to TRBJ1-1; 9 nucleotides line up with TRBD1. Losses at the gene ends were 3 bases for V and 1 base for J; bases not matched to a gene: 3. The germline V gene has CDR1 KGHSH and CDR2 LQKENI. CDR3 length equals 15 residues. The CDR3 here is CASSPRTGENTEAFF. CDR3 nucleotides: TGTGCCAGCTCACCCCGGACAGGGGAGAACACTGAAGCTTTCTTT. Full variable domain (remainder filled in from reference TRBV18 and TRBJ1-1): NAGVMQNPRHLVRRRGQEARLRCSPMKGHSHVYWYRQLPEEGLKFMVYLQKENIIDESGMPKERFSAEFPKEGPSILRIQQVVRGDSAAYFCASSPRTGENTEAFFGQGTRLTVV.

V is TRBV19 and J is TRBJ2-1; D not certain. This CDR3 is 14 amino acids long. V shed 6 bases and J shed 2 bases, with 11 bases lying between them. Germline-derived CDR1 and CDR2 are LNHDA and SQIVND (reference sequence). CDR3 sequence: CASRSYLAYNEQFF. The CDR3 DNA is TGTGCCAGTAGGAGCTATCTAGCCTACAATGAGCAGTTCTTC.